This T cell receptor (beta chain) came from a study of Ad26.COV2.S vaccination and SARS-CoV-2 variants. The CDR3 covers 16 residues. Trimming left V 5 bases short and J 3 bases short, with 20 bases between. The germline V gene encodes CDR1 SGHAT and CDR2 FQNNGV. Regarding this clone: The target antigen is unknown.

The data were produced by immunoSEQ multiplex PCR, yet TCRdb's version contains in-frame clones alone and is incomplete. The top ten clones hold around 5.8% of a sample with hundreds of thousands of clones, about 87% of them seen once. The treatment is: around 19 received Ad26.COV2.S at low or high dose, single or two shots; about 5 received placebo; per-sample allocation not given. On day 63 after the first injection, vaccine and placebo recipients gave samples. Overall study findings and caveats: Vaccinees reportedly had broad spike-specific CD8+ and CD4+ T cell responses.

This TCR was recovered from a person between 18 and 65 years old who received the Ad26.COV2.S COVID-19 vaccine or a placebo. The sequences come from peripheral blood, collected in a trial of Ad26.COV2.S vaccine versus placebo. J is TRBJ2-7 and V is TRBV11-2; maybe TRBD2 (6 bases). The CDR3 nucleotides read TGTGCCAGCAGCCCCTCCATTGGGGGGATGCGCTACGAGCAGTACTTC. It translates to CASSPSIGGMRYEQYF.